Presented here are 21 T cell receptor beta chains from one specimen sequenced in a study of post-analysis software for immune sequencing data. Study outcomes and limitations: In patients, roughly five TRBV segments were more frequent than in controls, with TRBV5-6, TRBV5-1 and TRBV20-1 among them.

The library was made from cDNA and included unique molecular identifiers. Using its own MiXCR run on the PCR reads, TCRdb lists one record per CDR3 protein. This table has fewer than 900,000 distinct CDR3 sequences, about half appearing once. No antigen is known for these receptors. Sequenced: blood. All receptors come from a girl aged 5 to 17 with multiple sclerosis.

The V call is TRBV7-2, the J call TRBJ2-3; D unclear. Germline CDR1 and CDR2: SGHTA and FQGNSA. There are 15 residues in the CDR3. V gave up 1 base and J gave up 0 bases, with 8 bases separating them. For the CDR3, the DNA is TGTGCCAGCAGCTTAGGGCGGTTAAGCACAGATACGCAGTATTTT. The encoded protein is CASSLGRLSTDTQYF.

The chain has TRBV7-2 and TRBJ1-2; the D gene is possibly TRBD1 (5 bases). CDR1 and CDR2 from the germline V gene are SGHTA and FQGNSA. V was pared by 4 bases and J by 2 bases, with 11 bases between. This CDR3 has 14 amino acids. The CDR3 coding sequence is TGTGCCAGCAGCTCCCGGGGGAAAAACTATGGCTACACCTTC. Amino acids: CASSSRGKNYGYTF.

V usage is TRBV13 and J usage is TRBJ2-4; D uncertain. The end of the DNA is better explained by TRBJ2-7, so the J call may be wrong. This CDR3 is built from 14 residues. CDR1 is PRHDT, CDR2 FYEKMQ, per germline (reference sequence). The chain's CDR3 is CASSSTGSENEQYF. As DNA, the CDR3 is TGTGCCAGCAGCTCGACCGGCTCCGAGAACGAGCAGTACTTC.

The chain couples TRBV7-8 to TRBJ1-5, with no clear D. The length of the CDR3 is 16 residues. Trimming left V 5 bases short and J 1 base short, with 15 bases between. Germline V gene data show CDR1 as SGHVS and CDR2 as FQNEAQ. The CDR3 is CASSPPTERSNQPQHF. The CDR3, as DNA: TGTGCCAGCAGCCCCCCGACCGAGCGGAGCAATCAGCCCCAGCATTTT.

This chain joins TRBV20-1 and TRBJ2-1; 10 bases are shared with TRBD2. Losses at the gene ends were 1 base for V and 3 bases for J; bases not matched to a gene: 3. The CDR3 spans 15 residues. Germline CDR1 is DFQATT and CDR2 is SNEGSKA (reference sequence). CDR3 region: CSARAGTSVYNEQFF. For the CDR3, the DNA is TGCAGTGCTAGAGCCGGGACTAGCGTCTACAATGAGCAGTTCTTC.

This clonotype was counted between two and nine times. CDR3: CASSLRTGDQPQHF. Written as DNA, the CDR3 is TGTGCCAGCAGCTTACGGACAGGGGATCAGCCCCAGCATTTT. The rearrangement uses TRBV7-2 and TRBJ1-5, with TRBD1 identical over 9 bases. CDR1 is SGHTA, CDR2 FQGNSA, per germline. Germline trimming cut 2 bases from V and 5 bases from J; bases unmatched to any gene: 1. The CDR3 is 14 amino acids.

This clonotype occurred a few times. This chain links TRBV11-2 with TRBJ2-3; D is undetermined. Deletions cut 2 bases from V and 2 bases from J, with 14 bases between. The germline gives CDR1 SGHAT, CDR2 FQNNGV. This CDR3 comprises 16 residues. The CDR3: CASSLLSMRDTDTQYF. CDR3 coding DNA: TGTGCCAGCAGCTTACTTTCGATGCGAGACACAGATACGCAGTATTTT.

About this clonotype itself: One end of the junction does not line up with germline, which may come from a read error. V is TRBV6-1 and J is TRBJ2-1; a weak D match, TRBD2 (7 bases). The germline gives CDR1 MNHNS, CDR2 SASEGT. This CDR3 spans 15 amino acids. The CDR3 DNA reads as TGTGCCAGTAGCGTGGAGGGAGGGGGGTACACTGAGCAGTTCTTC. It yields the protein CASSVEGGGYTEQFF.

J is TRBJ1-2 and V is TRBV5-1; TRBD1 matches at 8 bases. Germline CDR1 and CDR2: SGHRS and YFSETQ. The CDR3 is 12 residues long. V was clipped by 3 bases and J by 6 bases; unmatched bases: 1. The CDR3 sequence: CASSSGGHGYTF. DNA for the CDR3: TGCGCCAGCAGCTCAGGGGGCCATGGCTACACCTTC.

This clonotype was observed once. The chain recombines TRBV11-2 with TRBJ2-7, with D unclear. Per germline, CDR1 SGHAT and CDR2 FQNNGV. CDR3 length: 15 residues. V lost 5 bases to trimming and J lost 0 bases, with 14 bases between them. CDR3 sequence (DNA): TGTGCCAGCAGCCCAGAGGACCTGAGCTCCTACGAGCAGTACTTC. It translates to CASSPEDLSSYEQYF.

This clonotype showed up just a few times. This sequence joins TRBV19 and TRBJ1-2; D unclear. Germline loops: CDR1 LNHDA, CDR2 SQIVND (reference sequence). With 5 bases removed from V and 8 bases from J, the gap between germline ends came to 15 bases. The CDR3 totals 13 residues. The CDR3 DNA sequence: TGTGCCAGTAGTCCGAGGGCCAGATACGGCTACACCTTC. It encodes CASSPRARYGYTF.

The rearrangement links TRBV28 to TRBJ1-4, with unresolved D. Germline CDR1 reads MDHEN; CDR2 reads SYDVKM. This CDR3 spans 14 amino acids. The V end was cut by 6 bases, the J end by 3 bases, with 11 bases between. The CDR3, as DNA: TGTGCCAGCAGGCCAATGGCCCCTAATGAAAAACTGTTTTTT. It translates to CASRPMAPNEKLFF.

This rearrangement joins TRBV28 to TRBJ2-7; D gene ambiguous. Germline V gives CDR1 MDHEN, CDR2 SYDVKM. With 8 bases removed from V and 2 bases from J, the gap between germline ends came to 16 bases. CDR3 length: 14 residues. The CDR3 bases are TGTGCCAGCGGACCGGTCGATACTACCTACGAGCAGTACTTC. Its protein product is CASGPVDTTYEQYF.

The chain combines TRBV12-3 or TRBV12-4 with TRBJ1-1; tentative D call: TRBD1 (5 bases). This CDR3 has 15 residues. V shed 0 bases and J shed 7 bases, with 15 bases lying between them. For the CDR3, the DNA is TGTGCCAGCAGTTTAGCGGGGACTGGAGGGATTGAAGCTTTCTTT. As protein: CASSLAGTGGIEAFF.

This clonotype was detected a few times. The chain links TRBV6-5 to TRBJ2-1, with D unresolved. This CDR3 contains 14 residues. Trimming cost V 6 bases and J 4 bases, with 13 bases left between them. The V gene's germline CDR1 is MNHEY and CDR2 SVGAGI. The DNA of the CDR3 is TGTGCCAGCAGCCCCCTAGACCCATACAATGAGCAGTTCTTC. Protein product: CASSPLDPYNEQFF.

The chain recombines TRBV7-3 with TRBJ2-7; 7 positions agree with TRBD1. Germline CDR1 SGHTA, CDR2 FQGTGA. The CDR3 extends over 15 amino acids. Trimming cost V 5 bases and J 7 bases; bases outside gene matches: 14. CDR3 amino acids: CASSPHRGAIGEQYF. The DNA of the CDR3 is TGTGCCAGCAGCCCTCACAGGGGAGCGATCGGGGAGCAGTACTTC.

Here the CDR3 reads CSAPTSGRIGSYNEQFF. CDR3 nucleotide sequence: TGCAGTGCTCCGACTAGCGGGAGAATCGGCTCCTACAATGAGCAGTTCTTC. V and J are TRBV20-1 and TRBJ2-1; 12 bases line up with TRBD2. Germline-derived CDR1 and CDR2 are DFQATT and SNEGSKA (reference sequence). The CDR3 length is 17 residues. Losses at the gene ends were 5 bases for V and 0 bases for J; bases not matched to a gene: 8.

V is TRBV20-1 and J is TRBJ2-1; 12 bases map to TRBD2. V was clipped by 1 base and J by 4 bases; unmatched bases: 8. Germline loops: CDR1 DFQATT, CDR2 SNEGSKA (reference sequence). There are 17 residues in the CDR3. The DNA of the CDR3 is TGCAGTGCTAGAGGGGCTAGCGGGAGGGGGGTTTACAATGAGCAGTTCTTC. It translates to CSARGASGRGVYNEQFF.

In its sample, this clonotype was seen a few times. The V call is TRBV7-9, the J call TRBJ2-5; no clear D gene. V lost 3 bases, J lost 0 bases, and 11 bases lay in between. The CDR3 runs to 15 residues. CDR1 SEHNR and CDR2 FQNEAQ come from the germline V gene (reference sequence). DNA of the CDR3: TGTGCCAGCAGCTTTGGTGACACCAACCAAGAGACCCAGTACTTC. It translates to CASSFGDTNQETQYF.

CDR3 DNA sequence: TGTGCCAGCAGCTTAGCGCTGGGTGGGCTAGCGGGTCCTTACGAGCAGTACTTC. This gives the protein CASSLALGGLAGPYEQYF. The V and J genes are TRBV7-2 and TRBJ2-5; 8 bases are shared with TRBD2. The last part of the DNA fits TRBJ2-7 better; the J call may be wrong. The germline gives CDR1 SGHTA, CDR2 FQGNSA. The CDR3 covers 18 residues.

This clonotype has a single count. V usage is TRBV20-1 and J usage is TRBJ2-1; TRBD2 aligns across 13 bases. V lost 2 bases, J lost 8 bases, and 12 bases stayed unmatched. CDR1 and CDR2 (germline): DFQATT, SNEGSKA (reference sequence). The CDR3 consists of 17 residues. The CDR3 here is CSARTGTSGALRYEQFF. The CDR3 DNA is TGCAGTGCTAGAACCGGGACTAGCGGGGCGTTACGTTATGAGCAGTTCTTC.